This T cell receptor beta chain was documented in a study of blood T cell repertoires in COVID-19. Study as a whole: Material from acute and convalescent COVID-19 was sourced from the United States, Italy and Spain.

Profiling relied on immunoSEQ multiplex PCR, and the TCRdb table lists in-frame clones only, not all of them. The sample records more than 150,000 clones, 65% to 90% being singletons. Trimming left V 2 bases short and J 2 bases short, with 12 bases between. Germline loops: CDR1 SGHNT, CDR2 YYREEE (reference sequence). CDR3 length: 15 amino acids. The chain couples TRBV5-4 to TRBJ2-3; the D gene is possibly TRBD2 (6 bases). Material for sequencing was PBMCs or T cells enriched from blood (not recorded which). The source is a man in his forties who had recovered from COVID-19. For the CDR3, the DNA is TGTGCCAGCAGCTTCTATGGCGGGAACACAGATACGCAGTATTTT. Translation gives CASSFYGGNTDTQYF.